A single sample gave rise to the 14 T cell receptor beta chains below, sequenced in a study of cytomegalovirus exposure and HLA in healthy donors. A multiplex PCR was run with 60 Vbeta primers and 13 Jbeta primers. Produced via immunoSEQ multiplex PCR; TCRdb's table is partial and in-frame only. The table shows roughly 150,000 clones, with roughly 80% occurring only once. The material sequenced was PBMCs. Every receptor here comes from a male donor in good health and CMV-seronegative.

V gene TRBV15 combines with J gene TRBJ1-2, with TRBD1 matching 7 bases. Trimming cost V 4 bases and J 4 bases; bases outside gene matches: 3. Germline V gene sequence: CDR1 LNHNV, CDR2 YYDKDF (reference sequence). The CDR3 has 13 residues. The DNA of the CDR3 is TGTGCCACCAGCACACAGGGGCCCTATGGCTACACCTTC. The encoded protein is CATSTQGPYGYTF.

J is TRBJ2-7 and V is TRBV18, with 7 bases fitting TRBD1. This CDR3 region has 14 residues. Trimming cost V 3 bases and J 0 bases; bases outside gene matches: 2. The germline V gene encodes CDR1 KGHSH and CDR2 LQKENI. CDR3 nucleotide sequence: TGTGCCAGCTCACCCGGGACAGCCTCCTACGAGCAGTACTTC. Translation gives CASSPGTASYEQYF. The full variable domain, rest sourced from reference TRBV18 and TRBJ2-7, is NAGVMQNPRHLVRRRGQEARLRCSPMKGHSHVYWYRQLPEEGLKFMVYLQKENIIDESGMPKERFSAEFPKEGPSILRIQQVVRGDSAAYFCASSPGTASYEQYFGPGTRLTVT.

The CDR3 sequence: CASSQDPIRRLAGGPSYEQYF. For the CDR3, the DNA is TGCGCCAGCAGCCAAGATCCCATCCGGAGACTAGCGGGGGGTCCCTCCTACGAGCAGTACTTC. J is TRBJ2-7 and V is TRBV4-1; 13 bases agree with TRBD2. V lost 0 bases, J lost 0 bases, and 14 bases stayed unmatched. Germline CDR1 and CDR2: MGHRA and YSYEKL. CDR3 length: 21 amino acids.

CDR3 coding DNA: TGCAGCGTTAATACAGGGGGCGCGGGGGAGCAGTACTTC. Translation: CSVNTGGAGEQYF. V and J are TRBV29-1 and TRBJ2-7; 9 nucleotides agree with TRBD1. V lost 5 bases to trimming and J lost 7 bases; unmatched junction nucleotides: 9. Germline V lookup: CDR1 SQVTM, CDR2 ANQGSEA. The CDR3 extends over 13 amino acids.

V gene TRBV13 combines with J gene TRBJ2-3; TRBD2 matches at 14 bases. CDR3 length equals 19 residues. Per the germline V gene, CDR1 is PRHDT and CDR2 is FYEKMQ (reference sequence). The trim removed 3 bases at V and 3 bases at J, leaving 11 bases unmatched. CDR3 residues: CASSFDGLAGGPSTDTQYF. DNA for the CDR3: TGTGCCAGCAGCTTTGATGGACTAGCGGGGGGTCCTAGTACAGATACGCAGTATTTT.

V gene TRBV5-1 combines with J gene TRBJ1-6; D uncertain. V lost 4 bases and J 6 bases, leaving 17 bases between the germline ends. This CDR3 has 16 amino acids. CDR1 and CDR2 from the germline V gene are SGHRS and YFSETQ. This chain's CDR3 is CASSRNEQRGNSPLHF. CDR3 nucleotide sequence: TGCGCCAGCAGCCGAAATGAGCAACGGGGTAATTCACCCCTCCACTTT.

This chain uses TRBV27 with TRBJ2-2; 8 positions agree with TRBD1. V trimming: 1 base; J trimming: 6 bases; junction bases outside the gene matches: 7. The CDR3 totals 16 residues. Germline-derived CDR1 and CDR2 are MNHEY and SMNVEV (reference sequence). The CDR3 here is CASSLLAGGLAGELFF. CDR3 in DNA: TGTGCCAGCAGTTTATTGGCAGGGGGCCTCGCCGGGGAGCTGTTTTTT.

This rearrangement joins TRBV2 to TRBJ2-5; no clear D gene. CDR1 is SNHLY, CDR2 FYNNEI, per germline. V dropped 3 bases and J dropped 4 bases, with 9 bases sitting between them. The CDR3 loop spans 13 amino acids. The CDR3 reads CASSDSELETQYF. The DNA of the CDR3 is TGTGCCAGCAGTGATTCGGAGTTAGAGACCCAGTACTTC.

This clone has just a few counts. The chain couples TRBV25-1 to TRBJ1-2; perhaps TRBD1 as D (5 bases). CDR3 length: 13 residues. The germline V gene has CDR1 MGHDK and CDR2 SYGVNS. Trimming took 6 bases from V and 6 from J, leaving 14 bases between them. In DNA, the CDR3 is TGTGCCAGCAGAAGGACGGGGGAGCATGGCTACACCTTC. Translating gives CASRRTGEHGYTF.

The CDR3 spells CASSRGGNTEAFF. CDR3 coding DNA: TGTGCCAGCAGCCGCGGGGGGAACACTGAAGCTTTCTTT. V gene TRBV9 combines with J gene TRBJ1-1; possibly TRBD1 for D (5 bases). The V gene's germline CDR1 is SGDLS and CDR2 YYNGEE. V lost 4 bases to trimming and J lost 1 base, with 8 bases between them. The CDR3 consists of 13 residues.

A single count supports this clone. The chain combines TRBV6-5 with TRBJ2-3; D might be TRBD2 (7 bases). Trimming stripped 6 bases from V and 6 bases from J, with 16 bases between. From germline, CDR1 is MNHEY and CDR2 SVGAGI. The CDR3 is 14 residues long. The CDR3 sequence: CASRTAGQGDTQYF. The DNA for the CDR3 is TGTGCCAGCAGGACAGCGGGGCAGGGGGATACGCAGTATTTT.

Points on this clone: This sample includes further DNA sequences coding for the same CDR3. This chain joins TRBV25-1 and TRBJ2-7; 11 positions agree with TRBD2. With V trimmed by 3 bases and J by 3 bases, 7 bases remained unmatched. The CDR3 consists of 16 residues. Looked up from germline, CDR1 is MGHDK and CDR2 is SYGVNS. In DNA, the CDR3 is TGTGCCAGCAGTGAGCTTCCTAGCGGGGGGAACTACGAGCAGTACTTC. Its translation: CASSELPSGGNYEQYF.

V usage is TRBV5-5 and J usage is TRBJ2-7, with 7 nucleotides matching TRBD1. CDR3 length equals 17 residues. The V segment lost 0 bases and the J segment 5 bases; nucleotides outside the gene matches: 14. Germline assignment: CDR1 SGHKS and CDR2 YYEKEE (reference sequence). CDR3 amino acids: CASSLAPRGPLPDEQYF. The CDR3 DNA is TGTGCCAGCAGCTTGGCCCCTAGGGGGCCCCTGCCCGACGAGCAGTACTTC.

The V and J genes are TRBV10-3 and TRBJ1-2; no clear D gene. Looked up from germline, CDR1 is ENHRY and CDR2 is SYGVKD. V dropped 10 bases and J dropped 0 bases, with 15 bases sitting between them. The CDR3 covers 14 residues. CDR3 protein: CATREGRANYGYTF. CDR3 bases: TGTGCCACCCGAGAGGGCAGAGCTAACTATGGCTACACCTTC.